This T cell receptor (beta chain) is from a study of STAT5B mutations in CD4+ large granular lymphocyte leukemia. Repertoires were generated with immunoSEQ multiplex PCR, while TCRdb's copy carries only in-frame clones and drops some. The table includes approximately 23,000 clones, around 79% detected once. There are a few counts of this clone. Sequences were obtained from CD4+ T cells from blood buffy coats. The receptor was isolated from a human donor in good health.

The CDR3 nucleotides read TGTGCCAGCAGCCAAGGACTAGCGGGAGGAAGGACCGGGGAGCTGTTTTTT. This translates into CASSQGLAGGRTGELFF. The gene calls are TRBV4-2 and TRBJ2-2, with 13 bases identical to TRBD2. In germline, CDR1 is LGHNA, CDR2 YNFKEQ. With V trimmed by 1 base and J by 5 bases, 4 bases remained unmatched. CDR3 length equals 17 residues.